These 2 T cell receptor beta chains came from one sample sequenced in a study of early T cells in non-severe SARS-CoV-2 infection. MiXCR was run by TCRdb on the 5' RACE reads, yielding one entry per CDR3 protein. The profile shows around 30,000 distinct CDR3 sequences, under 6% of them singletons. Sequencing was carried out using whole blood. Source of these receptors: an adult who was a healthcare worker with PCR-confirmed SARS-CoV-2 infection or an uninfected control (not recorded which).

CDR3 amino acids: CASSEGPTPDYEQYF. CDR3 nucleotides: TGTGCCAGCAGCGAGGGACCCACACCCGACTACGAGCAGTACTTC. The rearrangement joins TRBV9 to TRBJ2-7; D tentatively reads TRBD1 or TRBD2 (5 bases each). This CDR3 is 15 amino acids long. CDR1 SGDLS and CDR2 YYNGEE come from the germline V gene. The V gene lost 3 bases and the J gene lost 3 bases, with 16 bases spanning the gap.

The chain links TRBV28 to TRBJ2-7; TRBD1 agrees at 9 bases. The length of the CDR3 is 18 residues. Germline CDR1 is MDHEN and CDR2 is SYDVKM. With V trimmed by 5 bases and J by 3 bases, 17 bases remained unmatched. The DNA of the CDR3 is TGTGCCAGCAGTCCCTTCCCTTTCCTACGGGACAGGGTCTACGAGCAGTACTTC. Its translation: CASSPFPFLRDRVYEQYF.